The clone carrying this T cell receptor beta chain was found many times. The antigen remains unidentified. Documented time point: sample taken at primary tumor resection. TCRdb re-called the 5' RACE reads through MiXCR, storing one row per CDR3 protein. Of about 8,100 distinct CDR3 sequences listed, about 12% were seen once; the top ten hold 11%. The CDR3 contains 13 residues. Germline CDR1 SQVTM, CDR2 ANQGSEA. The germline V and J ends were trimmed by 4 bases and 5 bases, with 11 bases remaining between them. This specimen belongs to a study of spatial heterogeneity in lung cancer. Whole-study context: There were, on average, more than 8.5 raw-read appearances for each unique TCR and UMI combination. Study-wide results and limits: The study found that expanded intratumoral alpha and beta TCR counts tracked tumor mutation counts.

This sequence joins TRBV29-1 and TRBJ2-2; perhaps TRBD1 as D (5 bases). The clonotype comes from a male donor with early-stage non-small cell lung cancer. The starting material was lung tumor tissue, obtained at surgery. This chain's CDR3 is CSVGLRTTGELFF. The CDR3 DNA reads as TGCAGCGTTGGGCTTCGGACAACCGGGGAGCTGTTTTTT.